The 5 T cell receptor beta chains below were found in one sample sequenced in a study of blood T cell repertoires in COVID-19. Generated by immunoSEQ multiplex PCR, the TCRdb table keeps only in-frame clones and is missing some. Here the sample spans under 70,000 clones, more than 75% being singletons. Sequenced input: PBMCs or T cells enriched from blood (not recorded which). Every receptor here comes from a woman in her forties who had recovered from COVID-19.

This clone showed up just once. The chain joins TRBV11-3 to TRBJ1-1; 8 bases fit TRBD1. This CDR3 has 15 residues. The germline V gene encodes CDR1 SGHNT and CDR2 YENEEA. J lost 5 bases, V lost 5 bases, and 10 bases had no gene match. CDR3 DNA: TGTGCCAGCAGCCCCTCCAGGGGGCTAAGGACTGAAGCTTTCTTT. Its translation: CASSPSRGLRTEAFF.

The chain carries TRBV6-5 and TRBJ2-1, with 9 bases identical to TRBD1. Unmatched junction bases numbered 8, after V lost 2 bases and J lost 6 bases. In germline, CDR1 is MNHEY, CDR2 SVGAGI. There are 16 residues in the CDR3. The chain's CDR3 is CASSYGWGQGSNEQFF. The CDR3 nucleotides read TGTGCCAGCAGTTACGGGTGGGGACAGGGAAGCAATGAGCAGTTCTTC.

The sample holds a few counts of this clone. The rearrangement joins TRBV7-6 to TRBJ1-6; D is undetermined. Germline CDR1 and CDR2: SGHVS and FNYEAQ. Trimming pared 1 base from V and 3 bases from J, leaving 7 bases between. This CDR3 contains 15 residues. The DNA of the CDR3 is TGTGCCAGCAGCTTAGGACGGAGCTATAATTCACCCCTCCACTTT. It codes for CASSLGRSYNSPLHF.

This rearrangement joins TRBV13 to TRBJ2-7; perhaps TRBD1 as D (6 bases). This CDR3 spans 15 amino acids. V dropped 5 bases and J dropped 5 bases, with 19 bases sitting between them. Germline CDR1 and CDR2: PRHDT and FYEKMQ (reference sequence). In DNA form, the CDR3 reads TGTGCCAGCAGCCTGCGAGGGGGATTCAAGAACGAGCAGTACTTC. Amino acid sequence: CASSLRGGFKNEQYF.

This clone has a handful of counts. CDR3: CASQEGGGYTF. CDR3 DNA sequence: TGCGCCAGCCAGGAGGGAGGTGGCTACACCTTC. This chain connects TRBV4-1 to TRBJ1-2; no definite D call. The CDR3 consists of 11 residues. CDR1 is MGHRA, CDR2 YSYEKL, per germline. V was trimmed by 8 bases and J by 7 bases, leaving 11 bases between them.